Below, one TCR beta chain is given with its context. The antigen is not known. It may be a read error: a sequence one base away is much more abundant. Germline V gene sequence: CDR1 SGHRS, CDR2 YFSETQ. V lost 3 bases and J lost 4, with 9 bases in between. This CDR3 contains 13 residues. Volunteers at a blood bank in Maryland, USA, were the healthy controls. Unsorted libraries were prepared from 2 million PBMCs that had been stored at -80 C. The cDNA was synthesized by 5'RACE incorporating 10-nucleotide random UMIs. TCRdb used MiXCR to reprocess the 5' RACE reads, holding one entry per CDR3 protein. The data show tens of thousands of distinct CDR3 sequences, under 13% seen once. The data stem from a study of neurological immune-mediated disorders. General observations from the study: Private repertoires in all groups were suggested by the absence of shared CDR3 amino acid sequences among expanded clones across subjects.

The chain uses TRBV5-1 and TRBJ2-3, with no clear D. This TCR derives from a man in his forties in good health. Specimen: PBMCs. Here the CDR3 reads CASSWISPDTQYF. For the CDR3, the DNA is TGCGCCAGCAGCTGGATATCACCAGATACGCAGTATTTT.